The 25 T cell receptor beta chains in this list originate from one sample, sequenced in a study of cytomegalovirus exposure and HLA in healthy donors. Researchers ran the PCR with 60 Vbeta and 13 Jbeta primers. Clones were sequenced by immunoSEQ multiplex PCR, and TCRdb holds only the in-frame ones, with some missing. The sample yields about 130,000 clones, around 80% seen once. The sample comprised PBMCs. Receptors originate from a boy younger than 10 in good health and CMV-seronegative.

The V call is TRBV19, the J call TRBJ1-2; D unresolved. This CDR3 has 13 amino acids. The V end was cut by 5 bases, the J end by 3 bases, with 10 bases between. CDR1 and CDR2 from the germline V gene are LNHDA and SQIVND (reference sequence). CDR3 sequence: CASSEARYYGYTF. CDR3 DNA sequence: TGTGCCAGTAGTGAGGCCAGATACTATGGCTACACCTTC.

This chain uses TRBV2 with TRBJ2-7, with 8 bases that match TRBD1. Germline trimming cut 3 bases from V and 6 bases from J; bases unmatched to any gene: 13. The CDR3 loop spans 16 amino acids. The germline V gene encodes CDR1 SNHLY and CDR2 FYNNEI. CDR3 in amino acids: CASSERGTGSRPEQYV. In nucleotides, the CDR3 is TGTGCCAGCAGTGAGAGGGGGACAGGTTCTCGCCCCGAGCAGTACGTC.

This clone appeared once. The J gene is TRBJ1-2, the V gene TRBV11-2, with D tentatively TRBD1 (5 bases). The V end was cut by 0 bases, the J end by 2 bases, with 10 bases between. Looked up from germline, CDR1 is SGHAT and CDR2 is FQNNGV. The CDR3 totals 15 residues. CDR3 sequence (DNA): TGTGCCAGCAGCTTAGATCAGGGCTCCAACTATGGCTACACCTTC. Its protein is CASSLDQGSNYGYTF.

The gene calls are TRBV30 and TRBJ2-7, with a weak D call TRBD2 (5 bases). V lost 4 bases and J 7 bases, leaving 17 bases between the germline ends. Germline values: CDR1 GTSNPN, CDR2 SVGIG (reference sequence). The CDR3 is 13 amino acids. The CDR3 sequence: CAWKSGGLGEQYF. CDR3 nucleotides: TGTGCCTGGAAATCTGGCGGGCTGGGGGAGCAGTACTTC.

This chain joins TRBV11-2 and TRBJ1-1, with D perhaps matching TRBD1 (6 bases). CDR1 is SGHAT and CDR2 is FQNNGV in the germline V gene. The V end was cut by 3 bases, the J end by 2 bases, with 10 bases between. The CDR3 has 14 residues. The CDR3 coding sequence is TGTGCCAGCAGCTTTAACAGGGATAACACTGAAGCTTTCTTT. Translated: CASSFNRDNTEAFF.

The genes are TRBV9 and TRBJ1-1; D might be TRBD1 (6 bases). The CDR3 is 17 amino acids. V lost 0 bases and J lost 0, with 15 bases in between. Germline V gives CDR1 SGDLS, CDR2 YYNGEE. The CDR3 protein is CASSVAGGPLVNTEAFF. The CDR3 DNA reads TGTGCCAGCAGCGTAGCCGGGGGGCCCCTGGTGAACACTGAAGCTTTCTTT.

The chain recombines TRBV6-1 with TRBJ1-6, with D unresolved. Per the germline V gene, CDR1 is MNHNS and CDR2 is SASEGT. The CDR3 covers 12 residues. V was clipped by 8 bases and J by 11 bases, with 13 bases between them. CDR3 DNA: TGTGCCAGCCGTCAGGCAATCCCACCCCTCCACTTT. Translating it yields CASRQAIPPLHF.

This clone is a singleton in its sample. In DNA, the CDR3 is TGTGCCAGCAGTTATACGGTTCAGGATCAGCCCCAGCATTTT. Residues: CASSYTVQDQPQHF. The chain couples TRBV6-5 to TRBJ1-5, with D uncertain. The CDR3 is made up of 14 amino acids. Germline CDR1 is MNHEY and CDR2 is SVGAGI. The germline V and J ends were trimmed by 3 bases and 5 bases, with 11 bases remaining between them.

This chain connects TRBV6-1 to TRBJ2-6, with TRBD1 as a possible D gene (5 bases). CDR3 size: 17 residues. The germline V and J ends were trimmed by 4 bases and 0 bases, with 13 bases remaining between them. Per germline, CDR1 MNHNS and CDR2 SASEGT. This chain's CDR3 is CASSVVDTISGANVLTF. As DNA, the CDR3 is TGTGCCAGCAGTGTAGTGGACACCATCTCTGGGGCCAACGTCCTGACTTTC.

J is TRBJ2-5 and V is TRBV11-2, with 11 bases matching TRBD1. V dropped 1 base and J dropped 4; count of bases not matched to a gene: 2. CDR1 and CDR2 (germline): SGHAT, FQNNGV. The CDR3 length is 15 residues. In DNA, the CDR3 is TGTGCCAGCAGCTTAGCCGGGACAGGGGGAGAGACCCAGTACTTC. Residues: CASSLAGTGGETQYF.

The CDR3 DNA reads as TGCGCCAGCAGCCGCGACAGGGGGAATGAGCAGTTCTTC. Its protein is CASSRDRGNEQFF. The chain joins TRBV4-1 to TRBJ2-1, with 9 bases aligning to TRBD1. CDR3 size: 13 residues. V trimming: 4 bases; J trimming: 7 bases; junction bases outside the gene matches: 2. Per germline, CDR1 MGHRA and CDR2 YSYEKL.

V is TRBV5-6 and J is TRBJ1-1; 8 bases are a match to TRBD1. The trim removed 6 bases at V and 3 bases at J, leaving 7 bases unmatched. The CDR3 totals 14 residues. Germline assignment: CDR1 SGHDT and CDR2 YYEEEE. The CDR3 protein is CASTSLDRDTEAFF. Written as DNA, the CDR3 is TGTGCCAGCACCTCGTTGGACAGGGACACTGAAGCTTTCTTT.

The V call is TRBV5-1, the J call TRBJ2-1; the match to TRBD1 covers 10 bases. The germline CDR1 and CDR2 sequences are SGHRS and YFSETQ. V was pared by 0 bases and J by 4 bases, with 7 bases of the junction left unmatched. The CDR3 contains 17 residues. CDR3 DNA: TGCGCCAGCAGCTTGGCCCCACGGACAGGGGGGTACAATGAGCAGTTCTTC. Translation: CASSLAPRTGGYNEQFF.

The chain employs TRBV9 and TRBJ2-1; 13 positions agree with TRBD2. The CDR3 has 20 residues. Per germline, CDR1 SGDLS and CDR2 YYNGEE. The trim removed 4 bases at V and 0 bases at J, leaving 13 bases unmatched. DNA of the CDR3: TGTGCCAGCAGCACCCGGACTAGCGGGAGACCCTCCCTCTCCTACAATGAGCAGTTCTTC. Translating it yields CASSTRTSGRPSLSYNEQFF.

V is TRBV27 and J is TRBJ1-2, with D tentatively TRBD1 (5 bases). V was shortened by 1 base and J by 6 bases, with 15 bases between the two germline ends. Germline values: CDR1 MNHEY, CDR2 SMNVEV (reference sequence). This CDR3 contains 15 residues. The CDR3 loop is CASSLFGWGGDGYTF. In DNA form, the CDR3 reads TGTGCCAGCAGTTTATTTGGTTGGGGGGGTGATGGCTACACCTTC.

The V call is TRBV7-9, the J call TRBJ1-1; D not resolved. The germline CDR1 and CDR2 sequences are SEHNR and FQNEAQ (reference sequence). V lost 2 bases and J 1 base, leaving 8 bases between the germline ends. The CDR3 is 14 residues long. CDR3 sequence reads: CASSLMAGNTEAFF. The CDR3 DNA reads TGTGCCAGCAGCTTAATGGCAGGGAACACTGAAGCTTTCTTT.

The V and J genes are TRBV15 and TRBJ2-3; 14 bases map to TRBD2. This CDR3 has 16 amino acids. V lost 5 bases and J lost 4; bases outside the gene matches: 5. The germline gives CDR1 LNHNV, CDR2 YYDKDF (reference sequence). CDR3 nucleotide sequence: TGTGCCACCAGCGGACTAGCGGGGGGTTCCGCAGATACGCAGTATTTT. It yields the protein CATSGLAGGSADTQYF. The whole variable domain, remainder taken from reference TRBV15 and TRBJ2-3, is DAMVIQNPRYQVTQFGKPVTLSCSQTLNHNVMYWYQQKSSQAPKLLFHYYDKDFNNEADTPDNFQSRRPNTSFCFLDIRSPGLGDTAMYLCATSGLAGGSADTQYFGPGTRLTVL.

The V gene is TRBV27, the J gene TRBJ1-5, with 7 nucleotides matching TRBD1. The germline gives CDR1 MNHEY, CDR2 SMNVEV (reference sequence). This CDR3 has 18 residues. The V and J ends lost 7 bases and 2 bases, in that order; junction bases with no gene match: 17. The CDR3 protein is CASTYEGQRYAGNQPQHF. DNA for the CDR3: TGTGCCAGCACTTACGAGGGACAGCGATATGCGGGCAATCAGCCCCAGCATTTT.

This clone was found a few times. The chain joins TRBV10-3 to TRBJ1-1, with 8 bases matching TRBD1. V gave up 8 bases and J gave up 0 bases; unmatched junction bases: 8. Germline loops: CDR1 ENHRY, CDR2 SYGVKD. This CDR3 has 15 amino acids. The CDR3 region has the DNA TGTGCCATCGGGGCAGGGGGCCACCTGAACACTGAAGCTTTCTTT. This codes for CAIGAGGHLNTEAFF.

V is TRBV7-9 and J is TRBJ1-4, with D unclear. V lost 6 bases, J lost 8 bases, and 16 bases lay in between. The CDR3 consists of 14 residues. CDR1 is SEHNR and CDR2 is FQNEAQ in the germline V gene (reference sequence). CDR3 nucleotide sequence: TGTGCCAGCAGTCCCGTTAGAAGCACGGAAAAACTGTTTTTT. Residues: CASSPVRSTEKLFF.

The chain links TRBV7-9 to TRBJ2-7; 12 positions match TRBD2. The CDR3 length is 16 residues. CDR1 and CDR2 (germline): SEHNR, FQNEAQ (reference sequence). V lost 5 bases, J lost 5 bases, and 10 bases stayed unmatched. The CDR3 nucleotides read TGTGCCAGCAGCCCCCCCCTAGCGGGAGGGCCTCACGAGCAGTACGTC. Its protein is CASSPPLAGGPHEQYV.

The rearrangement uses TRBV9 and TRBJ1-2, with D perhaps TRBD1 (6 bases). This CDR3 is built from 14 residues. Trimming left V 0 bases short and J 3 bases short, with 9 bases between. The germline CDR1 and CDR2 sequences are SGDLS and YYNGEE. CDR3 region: CASSVAEGDYGYTF. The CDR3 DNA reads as TGTGCCAGCAGCGTAGCTGAGGGGGACTATGGCTACACCTTC.

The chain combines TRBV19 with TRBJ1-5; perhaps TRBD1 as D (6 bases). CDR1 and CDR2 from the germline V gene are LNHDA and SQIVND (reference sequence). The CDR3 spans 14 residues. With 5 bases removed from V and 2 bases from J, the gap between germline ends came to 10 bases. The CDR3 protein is CASSARQGNQPQHF. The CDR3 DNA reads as TGTGCCAGTAGTGCTCGACAGGGCAATCAGCCCCAGCATTTT.

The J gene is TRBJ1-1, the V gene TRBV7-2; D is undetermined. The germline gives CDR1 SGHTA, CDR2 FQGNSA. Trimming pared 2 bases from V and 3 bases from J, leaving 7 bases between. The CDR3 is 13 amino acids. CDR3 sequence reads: CASSLNRDTEAFF. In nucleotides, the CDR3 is TGTGCCAGCAGCTTAAACCGGGACACTGAAGCTTTCTTT. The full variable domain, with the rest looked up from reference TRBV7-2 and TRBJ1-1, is GAGVSQSPSNKVTEKGKDVELRCDPISGHTALYWYRQSLGQGLEFLIYFQGNSAPDKSGLPSDRFSAERTGGSVSTLTIQRTQQEDSAVYLCASSLNRDTEAFFGQGTRLTVV.

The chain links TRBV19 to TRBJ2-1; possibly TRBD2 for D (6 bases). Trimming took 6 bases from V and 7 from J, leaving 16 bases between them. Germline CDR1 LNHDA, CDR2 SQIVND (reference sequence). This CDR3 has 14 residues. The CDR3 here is CASRSSGVPNEQFF. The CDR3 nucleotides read TGTGCCAGTAGGTCATCGGGAGTACCGAATGAGCAGTTCTTC.